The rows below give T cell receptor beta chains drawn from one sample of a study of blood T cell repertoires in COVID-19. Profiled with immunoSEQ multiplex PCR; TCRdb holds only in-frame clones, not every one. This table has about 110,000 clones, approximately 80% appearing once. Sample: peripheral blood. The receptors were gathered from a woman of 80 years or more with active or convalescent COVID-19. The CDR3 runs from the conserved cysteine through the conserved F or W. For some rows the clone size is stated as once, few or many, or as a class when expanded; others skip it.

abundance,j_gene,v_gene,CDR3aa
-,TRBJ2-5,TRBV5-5,CASSSSGSRETQYF
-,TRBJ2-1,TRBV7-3,CASSVGTGTYNEQFF
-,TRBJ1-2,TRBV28,CASPGQRTPTSNYGYTF
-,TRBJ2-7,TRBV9,CASSVGTSSTGEQYF
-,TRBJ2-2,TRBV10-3,CAIKTTSGSGTGELFF
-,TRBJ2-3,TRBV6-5,CASSSGGITDTQYF
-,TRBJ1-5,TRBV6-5,CASRKTGGNQPQHF
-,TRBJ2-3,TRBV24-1,CATSDLQGGGHASTDTQYF
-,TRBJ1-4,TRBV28,CASHRGRGTNEKLFF
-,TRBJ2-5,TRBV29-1,CSARGGGQETQYF
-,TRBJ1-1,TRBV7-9,CASSPGVWTGNPEAFF
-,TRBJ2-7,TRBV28,CASSSPAGFTYEQYF
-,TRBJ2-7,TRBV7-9,CASSLAGQGAYEQYF
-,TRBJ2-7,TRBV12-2,CASRLYGQGPYEQYF
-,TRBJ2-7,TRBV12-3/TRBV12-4,CASGRWVSREQYF
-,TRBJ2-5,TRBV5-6,CASSRQGGETQYF
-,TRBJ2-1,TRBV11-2,CASSLVRRGQGADNEQFF
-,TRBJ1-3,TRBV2,CASSEGLTLGNTIYF
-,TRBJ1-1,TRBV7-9,CASSPRRGTGGTEAFF
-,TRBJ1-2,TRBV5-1,CASSSDRGGYGYTF
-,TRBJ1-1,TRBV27,CASKRQGTTEAFF
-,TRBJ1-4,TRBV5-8,CASSRDISISGEKLFF
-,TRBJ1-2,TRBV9,CASSVAHGQSYGYTF
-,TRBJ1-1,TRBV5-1,CASSLTVNTEAFF
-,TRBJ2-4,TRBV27,CASSFREAGGKNIQYF
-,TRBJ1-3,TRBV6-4,CASSDFLDMVENTIYF
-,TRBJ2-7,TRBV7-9,CASSTSGRTYEQYF
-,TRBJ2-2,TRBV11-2,CASSLMVAGGRTGELFF
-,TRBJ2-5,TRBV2,CASSRDRDPRPQYF
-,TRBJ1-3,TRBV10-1,CASSEGHTGNTIYF
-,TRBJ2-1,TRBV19,CATRIGTSGNEQFF
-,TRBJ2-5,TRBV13,CASSLVGLAGLGETQYF
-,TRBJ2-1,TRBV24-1,CATSDSGTGYNEQFF
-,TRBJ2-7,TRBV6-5,CASSNGGGYEQYF
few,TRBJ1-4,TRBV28,CASSLGQGVRTNEKLFF
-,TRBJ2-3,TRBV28,CASGQGAGGTQYF
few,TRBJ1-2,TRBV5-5,CASSSAGDRGYTF
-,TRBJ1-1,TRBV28,CASSLGGGKVAFF
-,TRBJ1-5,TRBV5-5,CASSLLGLQGHQPQHF
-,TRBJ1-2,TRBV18,CASSPETASNYGYTF
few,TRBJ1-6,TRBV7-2,CASRPTGQVYNSPLHF
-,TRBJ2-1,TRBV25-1,CASSGLSGHSEQFF
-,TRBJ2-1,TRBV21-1,CASRISHNHEQFF
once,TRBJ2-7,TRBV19,CASSISTRTGVHEQYF
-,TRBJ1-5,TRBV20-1,CSARDRGPRSNQPQHF
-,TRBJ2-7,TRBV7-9,CASSPRDRPGEQYF
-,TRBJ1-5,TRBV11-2,CASSSSGEQPQHF
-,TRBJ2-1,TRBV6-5,CASKVTGNNEQFF
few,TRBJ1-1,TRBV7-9,CASSFPQTEAFF
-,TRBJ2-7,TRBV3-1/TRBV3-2,CASTWTGGEQYF
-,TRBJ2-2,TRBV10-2,CASNPRLAGNTGELFF
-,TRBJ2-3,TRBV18,CASSPTPSSTDTQYF
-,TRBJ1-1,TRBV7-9,CASSPAGGRDTEAFF
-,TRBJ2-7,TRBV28,CASSPQGQGSYEQYF